Listed below are T cell receptor beta chains from one sample, sequenced in a study of blood T cell repertoires in COVID-19. Data came from immunoSEQ multiplex PCR; TCRdb stores just in-frame clones and leaves some out. This sample carries about 290,000 clones, about nine tenths of them seen once, and the ten largest clones take 1.5% to 2%. Source material: PBMCs or T cells enriched from blood (not recorded which). The receptor set was obtained from a woman aged 40 to 50 who had recovered from COVID-19. CDR3s include the opening cysteine and the closing phenylalanine or tryptophan. Fields, in order: V gene, J gene, clone size, D gene, CDR3 protein, CDR3 DNA. A D gene is named only where the DNA matches it firmly. The size of a clone is reported for some rows only, either as once, few or many, or as a class for expanded clones.

TRBV27	TRBJ1-1	many	.	CASSLAVTASEAFF	TGTGCCAGCAGTCTAGCGGTGACAGCATCTGAAGCTTTCTTT
TRBV5-6	TRBJ1-2	.	TRBD1	CASSLELQGISYGYTF	TGTGCCAGCAGCTTGGAGCTACAGGGGATCAGCTATGGCTACACCTTC
TRBV13	TRBJ2-4	.	TRBD2	CASSHQLAGVYKNIQYF	TGTGCCAGCAGCCACCAACTAGCGGGAGTTTATAAAAACATTCAGTACTTC
TRBV29-1	TRBJ1-2	.	.	CSVESGIGYTF	TGCAGCGTTGAATCCGGGATTGGCTACACCTTC
TRBV2	TRBJ1-6	.	TRBD1	CASRKDRGYSPLHF	TGTGCCAGCAGAAAGGACAGGGGTTATTCACCCCTCCACTTT
TRBV7-3	TRBJ2-6	.	.	CASSRDSGANVLTF	TGTGCCAGCAGCCGGGACTCTGGGGCCAACGTCCTGACTTTC
TRBV29-1	TRBJ1-1	.	TRBD1	CSVARGQKNTEAFF	TGCAGCGTTGCCCGGGGACAGAAGAACACTGAAGCTTTCTTT
TRBV11-2	TRBJ1-1	.	.	CASSLTLNTEAFF	TGTGCCAGCAGCTTAACATTGAACACTGAAGCTTTCTTT
TRBV2	TRBJ2-2	.	.	CASRPGARNTGELFF	TGTGCCAGCCGCCCTGGGGCCCGGAACACCGGGGAGCTGTTTTTT
TRBV5-1	TRBJ1-4	.	.	CASSLQGTTNEKLFF	TGCGCCAGCAGCTTGCAGGGTACCACTAATGAAAAACTGTTTTTT
TRBV20-1	TRBJ1-1	.	.	CSARGATEAFF	TGCAGTGCTCGGGGGGCTACTGAAGCTTTCTTT
TRBV7-9	TRBJ2-1	.	TRBD1	CASSLGLGGNYNEQFF	TGTGCCAGCAGCTTAGGCCTAGGGGGCAACTACAATGAGCAGTTCTTC
TRBV3-1/TRBV3-2	TRBJ2-1	.	TRBD1	CASSQDPGGYEQFF	TGTGCCAGCAGCCAAGATCCAGGGGGCTATGAGCAGTTCTTC
TRBV5-4	TRBJ2-1	.	.	CASRLGEYNEQFF	TGTGCCAGCCGACTAGGCGAATACAATGAGCAGTTCTTC
TRBV7-8	TRBJ1-3	.	TRBD1	CASSWDRGPGNTIYF	TGTGCCAGCAGCTGGGACAGGGGCCCTGGAAACACCATATATTTT
TRBV5-1	TRBJ1-2	.	TRBD1	CASSFDREDGYTF	TGCGCCAGCAGCTTTGACAGGGAAGATGGCTACACCTTC
TRBV7-9	TRBJ1-3	.	.	CASSSARDTIYF	TGTGCCAGCAGCTCCGCCAGGGACACCATATATTTT
TRBV4-3	TRBJ1-2	.	TRBD1	CASSQGTGDYGYTF	TGCGCCAGCAGCCAGGGGACAGGCGATTATGGCTACACCTTC
TRBV19	TRBJ2-1	.	.	CASSPMTSDYNEQFF	TGTGCCAGTAGTCCGATGACCAGCGATTACAATGAGCAGTTCTTC
TRBV11-1	TRBJ2-3	.	.	CASSPQEGLIDTQYF	TGTGCCAGCAGCCCCCAGGAGGGTTTGATCGATACGCAGTATTTT
TRBV5-6	TRBJ1-1	.	.	CASGEAVNTEAFF	TGTGCCAGCGGGGAGGCAGTGAACACTGAAGCTTTCTTT
TRBV9	TRBJ1-2	.	.	CASSSIKFTF	TGTGCCAGTTCTAGTATCAAGTTCACCTTC
TRBV7-2	TRBJ1-2	.	.	CASSLNPRVPGGYTF	TGTGCCAGCAGCTTAAATCCCAGGGTCCCGGGTGGCTACACCTTC
TRBV5-1	TRBJ2-7	.	.	CASSLAESRFYEQYF	TGCGCCAGCAGCTTGGCCGAGAGCCGATTCTACGAGCAGTACTTC
TRBV7-9	TRBJ1-1	.	.	CASRPREDTEAFF	TGTGCCAGCAGACCGCGGGAGGACACTGAAGCTTTCTTT
TRBV5-1	TRBJ2-1	.	TRBD2	CASSLTSGGAVEQFF	TGCGCCAGCAGCTTGACTAGCGGGGGGGCAGTTGAGCAGTTCTTC
TRBV7-8	TRBJ2-1	.	.	CASSLAATPYNEQFF	TGTGCCAGCAGCTTAGCAGCGACGCCCTACAATGAGCAGTTCTTC
TRBV5-5	TRBJ2-3	.	.	CASSLGTLGFDTQYF	TGTGCCAGCAGCCTTGGGACACTTGGCTTTGATACGCAGTATTTT
TRBV19	TRBJ1-1	.	TRBD1	CASSPGDRQNTEAFF	TGTGCCAGTAGTCCCGGGGACAGGCAGAACACTGAAGCTTTCTTT
TRBV5-4	TRBJ1-2	.	TRBD1	CASSGGTGVGYGYTF	TGTGCCAGCAGCGGCGGGACAGGGGTGGGCTATGGCTACACCTTC
TRBV4-1	TRBJ2-1	.	.	CASSQGWTDTYNEQFF	TGCGCCAGCAGCCAAGGATGGACAGATACCTACAATGAGCAGTTCTTC
TRBV3-1/TRBV3-2	TRBJ2-5	.	TRBD2	CASSRTSGVQETQYF	TGTGCCAGCAGCCGGACTAGCGGGGTCCAAGAGACCCAGTACTTC